Following are 8 T cell receptor beta chains from one sample sequenced in a study of blood T cell repertoires in COVID-19. Clones were sequenced by immunoSEQ multiplex PCR, and TCRdb holds only the in-frame ones, with some missing. The table records over 150,000 clones, 85% to 95% of them present only once. Input material: peripheral blood. These receptors came from a man aged 30 to 39 with COVID-19, enrolled during active disease.

This clone was found once. The V gene is TRBV19, the J gene TRBJ1-3; no definite D call. V was pared by 3 bases and J by 0 bases, with 12 bases between. This CDR3 contains 16 residues. CDR1 and CDR2 from the germline V gene are LNHDA and SQIVND (reference sequence). In DNA form, the CDR3 reads TGTGCCAGTAGTATTTTAGGCGGAATCTCTGGAAACACCATATATTTT. This translates into CASSILGGISGNTIYF.

The CDR3 sequence: CASSQVGGGSGNTIYF. CDR3 bases: TGCGCCAGCAGCCAAGTGGGCGGGGGCTCTGGAAACACCATATATTTT. The gene calls are TRBV4-1 and TRBJ1-3, with a tentative D call TRBD1 (5 bases). Germline V lookup: CDR1 MGHRA, CDR2 YSYEKL. Trimming took 1 base from V and 0 from J, leaving 10 bases between them. This CDR3 spans 16 amino acids.

This clone was counted once. The CDR3 DNA follows: TGTGCCATCAGCCTAAAAAGTAACACTGAAGCTTTCTTT. This codes for CAISLKSNTEAFF. This sequence joins TRBV10-3 and TRBJ1-1; D gene unclear. The germline CDR1 and CDR2 sequences are ENHRY and SYGVKD. V lost 6 bases to trimming and J lost 2 bases, with 10 bases between them. CDR3 length: 13 residues.

The chain carries TRBV30 and TRBJ2-7; D might be TRBD2 (5 bases). Trimming left V 2 bases short and J 2 bases short, with 19 bases between. The CDR3 is 16 amino acids. CDR1 and CDR2 from the germline V gene are GTSNPN and SVGIG (reference sequence). Written as DNA, the CDR3 is TGTGCCTGGAGTAGAGGGAACCCCGTACCCCCCTACGAGCAGTACTTC. It specifies CAWSRGNPVPPYEQYF.

The chain couples TRBV11-2 to TRBJ1-6; maybe TRBD1 (5 bases). Germline assignment: CDR1 SGHAT and CDR2 FQNNGV. V was trimmed by 5 bases and J by 0 bases, leaving 14 bases between them. The CDR3 totals 17 residues. CDR3 in amino acids: CASSPGTWGSYNSPLHF. The CDR3 nucleotides are TGTGCCAGCAGCCCCGGGACTTGGGGCTCCTATAATTCACCCCTCCACTTT.

The rearrangement uses TRBV5-6 and TRBJ1-1; perhaps TRBD1 as D (6 bases). Per the germline V gene, CDR1 is SGHDT and CDR2 is YYEEEE. The V end was cut by 4 bases, the J end by 0 bases, with 10 bases between. This CDR3 is built from 14 residues. The CDR3: CASSLTGMNTEAFF. CDR3 coding DNA: TGTGCCAGCAGCCTCACAGGGATGAACACTGAAGCTTTCTTT. The whole variable domain, filled in from reference TRBV5-6 and TRBJ1-1, reads DAGVTQSPTHLIKTRGQQVTLRCSPKSGHDTVSWYQQALGQGPQFIFQYYEEEERQRGNFPDRFSGHQFPNYSSELNVNALLLGDSALYLCASSLTGMNTEAFFGQGTRLTVV.

The V call is TRBV7-9, the J call TRBJ2-1, with D hard to call. This CDR3 has 14 amino acids. The germline V gene encodes CDR1 SEHNR and CDR2 FQNEAQ (reference sequence). V lost 3 bases to trimming and J lost 4 bases, with 10 bases between them. Here the CDR3 reads CASSFSQPYNEQFF. CDR3 sequence (DNA): TGTGCCAGCAGCTTTTCACAGCCTTACAATGAGCAGTTCTTC.

V and J are TRBV18 and TRBJ1-6; possibly TRBD1 for D (6 bases). The CDR3 runs 17 residues. The V gene lost 1 base and the J gene lost 8 bases, with 18 bases spanning the gap. Germline V gene lookup returns CDR1 KGHSH and CDR2 LQKENI. The CDR3 sequence: CASSPLFRDTRHSPLHF. The CDR3 DNA reads TGTGCCAGCTCACCACTTTTCCGGGACACTAGGCATTCACCCCTCCACTTT. Combining the CDR3 with reference TRBV18 and TRBJ1-6 gives the whole variable domain NAGVMQNPRHLVRRRGQEARLRCSPMKGHSHVYWYRQLPEEGLKFMVYLQKENIIDESGMPKERFSAEFPKEGPSILRIQQVVRGDSAAYFCASSPLFRDTRHSPLHFGNGTRLTVT.